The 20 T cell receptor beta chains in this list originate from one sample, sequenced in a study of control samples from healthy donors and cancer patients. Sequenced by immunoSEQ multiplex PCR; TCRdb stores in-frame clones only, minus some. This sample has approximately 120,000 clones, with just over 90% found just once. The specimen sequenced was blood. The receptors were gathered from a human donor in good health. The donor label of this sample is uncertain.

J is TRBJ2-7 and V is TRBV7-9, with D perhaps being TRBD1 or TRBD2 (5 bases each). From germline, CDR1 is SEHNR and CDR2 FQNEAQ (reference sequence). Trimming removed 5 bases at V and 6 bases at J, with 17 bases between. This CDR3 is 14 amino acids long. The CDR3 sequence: CASSREGPRGEQYF. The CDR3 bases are TGTGCCAGCAGCCGAGAGGGGCCCCGCGGCGAGCAGTACTTC.

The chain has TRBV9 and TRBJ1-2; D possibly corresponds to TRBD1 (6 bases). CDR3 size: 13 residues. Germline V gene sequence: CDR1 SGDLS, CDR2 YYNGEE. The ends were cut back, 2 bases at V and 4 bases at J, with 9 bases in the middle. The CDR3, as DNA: TGTGCCAGCAGCGTTGAACAGGGCTATGGCTACACCTTC. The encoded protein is CASSVEQGYGYTF.

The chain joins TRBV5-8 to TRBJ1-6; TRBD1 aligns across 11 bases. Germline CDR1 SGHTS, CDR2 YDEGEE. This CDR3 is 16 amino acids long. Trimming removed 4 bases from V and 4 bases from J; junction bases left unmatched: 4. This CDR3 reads CASSTGQGAYNSPLHF. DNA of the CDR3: TGTGCCAGCAGCACCGGACAGGGGGCTTATAATTCACCCCTCCACTTT. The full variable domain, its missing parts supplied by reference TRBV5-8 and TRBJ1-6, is EAGVTQSPTHLIKTRGQQATLRCSPISGHTSVYWYQQALGLGLQFLLWYDEGEERNRGNFPPRFSGRQFPNYSSELNVNALELEDSALYLCASSTGQGAYNSPLHFGNGTRLTVT.

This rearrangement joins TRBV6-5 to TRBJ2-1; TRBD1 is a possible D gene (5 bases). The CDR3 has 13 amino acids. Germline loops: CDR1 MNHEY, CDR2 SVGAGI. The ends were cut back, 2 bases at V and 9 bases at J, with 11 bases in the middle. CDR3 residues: CASSYSPRGEQFF. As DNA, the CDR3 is TGTGCCAGCAGTTACAGCCCTAGGGGTGAGCAGTTCTTC.

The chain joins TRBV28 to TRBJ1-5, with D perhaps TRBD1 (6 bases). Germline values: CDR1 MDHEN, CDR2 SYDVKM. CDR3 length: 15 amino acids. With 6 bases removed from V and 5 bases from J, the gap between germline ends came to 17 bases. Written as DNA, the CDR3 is TGTGCCAGCAGCTCACTAGGGGGGACGGATCAGCCCCAGCATTTT. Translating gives CASSSLGGTDQPQHF.

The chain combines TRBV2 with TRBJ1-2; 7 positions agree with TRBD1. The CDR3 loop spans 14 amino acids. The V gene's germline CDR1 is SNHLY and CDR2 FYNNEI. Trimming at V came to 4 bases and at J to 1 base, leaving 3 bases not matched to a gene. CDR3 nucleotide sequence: TGTGCCAGCAGTGGCCGGGACAGTAACTATGGCTACACCTTC. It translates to CASSGRDSNYGYTF.

This CDR3 is CASSYTPRGGNTGELFF. In nucleotides, the CDR3 is TGTGCCAGCAGCTACACTCCCCGGGGGGGGAACACCGGGGAGCTGTTTTTT. The chain couples TRBV2 to TRBJ2-2, with 8 bases identical to TRBD2. The germline V gene has CDR1 SNHLY and CDR2 FYNNEI. The J segment lost 1 base and the V segment lost 6 bases, leaving 10 bases of the junction unmatched. This CDR3 region has 17 residues.

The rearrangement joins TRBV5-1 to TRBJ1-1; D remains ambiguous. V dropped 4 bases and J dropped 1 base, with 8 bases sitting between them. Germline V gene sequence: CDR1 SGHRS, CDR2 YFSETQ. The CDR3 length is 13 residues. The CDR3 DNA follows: TGCGCCAGCAGCCTACATCGGAACACTGAAGCTTTCTTT. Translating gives CASSLHRNTEAFF.

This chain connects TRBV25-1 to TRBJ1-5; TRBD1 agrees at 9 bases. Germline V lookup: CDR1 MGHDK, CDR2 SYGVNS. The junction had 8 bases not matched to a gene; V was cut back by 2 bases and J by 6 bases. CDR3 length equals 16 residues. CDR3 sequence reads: CASSEGTGTGTQPQHF. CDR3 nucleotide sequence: TGTGCCAGCAGTGAAGGGACCGGGACAGGGACTCAGCCCCAGCATTTT.

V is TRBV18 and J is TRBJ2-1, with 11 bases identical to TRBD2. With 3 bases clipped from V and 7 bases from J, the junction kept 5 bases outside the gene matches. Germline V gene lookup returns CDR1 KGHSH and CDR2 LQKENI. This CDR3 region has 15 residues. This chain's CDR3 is CASSPTSGDWNEQFF. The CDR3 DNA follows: TGTGCCAGCTCACCGACTAGCGGGGATTGGAATGAGCAGTTCTTC. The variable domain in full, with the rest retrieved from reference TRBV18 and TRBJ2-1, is NAGVMQNPRHLVRRRGQEARLRCSPMKGHSHVYWYRQLPEEGLKFMVYLQKENIIDESGMPKERFSAEFPKEGPSILRIQQVVRGDSAAYFCASSPTSGDWNEQFFGPGTRLTVL.

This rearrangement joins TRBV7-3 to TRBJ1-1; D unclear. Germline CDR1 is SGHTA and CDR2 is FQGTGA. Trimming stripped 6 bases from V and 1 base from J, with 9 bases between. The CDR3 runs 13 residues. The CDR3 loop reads CASSPDGNTEAFF. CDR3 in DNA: TGTGCCAGCAGTCCGGACGGGAACACTGAAGCTTTCTTT. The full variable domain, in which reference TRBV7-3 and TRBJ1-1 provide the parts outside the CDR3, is GAGVSQTPSNKVTEKGKYVELRCDPISGHTALYWYRQSLGQGPEFLIYFQGTGAADDSGLPNDRFFAVRPEGSVSTLKIQRTERGDSAVYLCASSPDGNTEAFFGQGTRLTVV.

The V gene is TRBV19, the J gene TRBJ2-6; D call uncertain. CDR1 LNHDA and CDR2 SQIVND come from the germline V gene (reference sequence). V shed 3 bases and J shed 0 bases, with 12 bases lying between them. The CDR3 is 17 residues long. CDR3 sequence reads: CASSMTGRFSGANVLTF. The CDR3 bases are TGTGCCAGTAGTATGACCGGACGGTTCTCTGGGGCCAACGTCCTGACTTTC.

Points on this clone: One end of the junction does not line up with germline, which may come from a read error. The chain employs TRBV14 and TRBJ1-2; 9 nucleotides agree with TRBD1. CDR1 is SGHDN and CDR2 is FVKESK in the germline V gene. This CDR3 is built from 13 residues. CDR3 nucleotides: TGTGCCAGCAGCCAACCGACAGGGGGAAGTCCGTTCTTC. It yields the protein CASSQPTGGSPFF. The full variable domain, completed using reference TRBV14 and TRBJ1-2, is EAGVTQFPSHSVIEKGQTVTLRCDPISGHDNLYWYRRVMGKEIKFLLHFVKESKQDESGMPNNRFLAERTGGTYSTLKVQPAELEDSGVYFCASSQPTGGSPFFGSGTRLTVV.

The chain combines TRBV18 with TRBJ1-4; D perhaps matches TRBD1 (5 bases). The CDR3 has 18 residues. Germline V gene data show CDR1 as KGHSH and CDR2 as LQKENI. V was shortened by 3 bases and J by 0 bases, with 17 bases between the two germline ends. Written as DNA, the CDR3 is TGTGCCAGCTCACCGTTTTTGGGGACCACTGCAACTAATGAAAAACTGTTTTTT. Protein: CASSPFLGTTATNEKLFF.

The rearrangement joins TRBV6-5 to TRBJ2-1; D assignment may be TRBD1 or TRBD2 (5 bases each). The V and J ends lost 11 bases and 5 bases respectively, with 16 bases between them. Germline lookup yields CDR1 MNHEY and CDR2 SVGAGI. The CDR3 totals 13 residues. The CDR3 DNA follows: TGTGCCGTCCGGGGCAGTTCCCACAATGAGCAGTTCTTC. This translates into CAVRGSSHNEQFF.

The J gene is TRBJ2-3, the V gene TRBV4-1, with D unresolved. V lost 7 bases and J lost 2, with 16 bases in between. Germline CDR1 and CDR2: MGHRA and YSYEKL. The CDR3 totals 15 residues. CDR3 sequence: CASMYEQSVTDTQYF. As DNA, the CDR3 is TGCGCCAGCATGTACGAGCAGAGCGTCACAGATACGCAGTATTTT.

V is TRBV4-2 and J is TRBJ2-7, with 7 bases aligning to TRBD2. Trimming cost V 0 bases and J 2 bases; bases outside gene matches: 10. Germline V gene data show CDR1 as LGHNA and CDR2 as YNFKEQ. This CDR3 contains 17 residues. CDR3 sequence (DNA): TGTGCCAGCAGCCAAGAGGGGGGAGGGCGGGCCGCCTACGAGCAGTACTTC. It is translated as CASSQEGGGRAAYEQYF.

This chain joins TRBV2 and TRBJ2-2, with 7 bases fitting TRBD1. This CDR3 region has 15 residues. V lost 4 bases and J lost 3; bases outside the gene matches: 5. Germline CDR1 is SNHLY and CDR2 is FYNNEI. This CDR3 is CASSVQGKDTGELFF. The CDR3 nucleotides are TGTGCCAGCAGTGTACAGGGGAAAGACACCGGGGAGCTGTTTTTT.

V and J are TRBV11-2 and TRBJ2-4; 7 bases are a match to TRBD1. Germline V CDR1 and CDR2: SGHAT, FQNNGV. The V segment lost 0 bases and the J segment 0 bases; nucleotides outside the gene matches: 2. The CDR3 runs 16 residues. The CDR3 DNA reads TGTGCCAGCAGCTTAGAAAGGGGGCAAGCCAAAAACATTCAGTACTTC. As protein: CASSLERGQAKNIQYF.

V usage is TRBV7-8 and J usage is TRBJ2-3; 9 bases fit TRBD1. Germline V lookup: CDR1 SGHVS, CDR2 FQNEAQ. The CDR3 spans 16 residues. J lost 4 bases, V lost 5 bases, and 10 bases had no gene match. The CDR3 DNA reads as TGTGCCAGCAGCCTTAGACAGGGGGATCGGTCAGATACGCAGTATTTT. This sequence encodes CASSLRQGDRSDTQYF. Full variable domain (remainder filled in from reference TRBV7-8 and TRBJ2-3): GAGVSQSPRYKVAKRGQDVALRCDPISGHVSLFWYQQALGQGPEFLTYFQNEAQLDKSGLPSDRFFAERPEGSVSTLKIQRTQQEDSAVYLCASSLRQGDRSDTQYFGPGTRLTVL.